Below, 9 T cell receptor beta chains from the same sample are listed, as sequenced in a study of cytomegalovirus exposure and HLA in healthy donors. The PCR used 60 Vbeta and 13 Jbeta primers. TCRdb's copy holds only in-frame clones and misses some; the assay was immunoSEQ multiplex PCR. The sample includes about 200,000 clones, 83% of them seen just once. The specimen sequenced was PBMCs. The receptors originated from a girl between 10 and 17 years old in good health and CMV-seronegative.

This sequence joins TRBV19 and TRBJ2-7; D possibly corresponds to TRBD1 (6 bases). Germline CDR1 and CDR2: LNHDA and SQIVND (reference sequence). V lost 5 bases and J 4 bases, leaving 21 bases between the germline ends. This CDR3 is 16 amino acids long. The CDR3 spells CASSPGRGGPKYEQYF. DNA of the CDR3: TGTGCCAGTAGTCCAGGGAGAGGGGGACCTAAATACGAGCAGTACTTC. Full variable domain (remainder filled in from reference TRBV19 and TRBJ2-7): DGGITQSPKYLFRKEGQNVTLSCEQNLNHDAMYWYRQDPGQGLRLIYYSQIVNDFQKGDIAEGYSVSREKKESFPLTVTSAQKNPTAFYLCASSPGRGGPKYEQYFGPGTRLTVT.

This clone was seen more than once but under ten times. The V call is TRBV6-5, the J call TRBJ1-1; weak D call: TRBD1 (6 bases). Germline CDR1 and CDR2: MNHEY and SVGAGI. V was clipped by 5 bases and J by 12 bases, with 13 bases between them. The CDR3 covers 11 residues. The CDR3 coding sequence is TGTGCCAGCAGTCAACAGGGCTCATCTTTCTTT. Its protein product is CASSQQGSSFF.

CDR3 nucleotides: TGTGCCTGGAATGGGCAGCAGTCGAGCACAGATACGCAGTATTTT. Protein sequence: CAWNGQQSSTDTQYF. The V and J genes are TRBV30 and TRBJ2-3; D remains unclear. Germline lookup yields CDR1 GTSNPN and CDR2 SVGIG (reference sequence). Trimming stripped 4 bases from V and 0 bases from J, with 14 bases between. This CDR3 has 15 amino acids.

The V call is TRBV6-6, the J call TRBJ1-4; 9 bases are a match to TRBD1. The CDR3 is 15 residues long. J lost 3 bases, V lost 7 bases, and 6 bases had no gene match. Germline lookup yields CDR1 MNHNY and CDR2 SVGAGI (reference sequence). CDR3 residues: CASTGQGMANEKLFF. DNA for the CDR3: TGTGCCAGCACCGGACAGGGGATGGCTAATGAAAAACTGTTTTTT.

The chain couples TRBV5-1 to TRBJ2-7; 11 positions match TRBD2. The V gene's germline CDR1 is SGHRS and CDR2 YFSETQ. J was trimmed by 2 bases and V by 4 bases; bases with no gene match: 8. CDR3 length: 16 amino acids. CDR3 coding DNA: TGCGCCAGCAGCCCTGTTGGTAGCGGGAGGGCCTACGAGCAGTACTTC. Translated, it gives CASSPVGSGRAYEQYF.

The V and J genes are TRBV2 and TRBJ1-1, with a possible D match to TRBD1 (5 bases). Germline V gene lookup returns CDR1 SNHLY and CDR2 FYNNEI. The V gene lost 6 bases and the J gene lost 9 bases, with 23 bases spanning the gap. The length of the CDR3 is 15 residues. CDR3 sequence reads: CASRNLQDVMVQAFF. DNA for the CDR3: TGTGCCAGCAGGAACTTACAGGATGTGATGGTACAAGCTTTCTTT.

The gene calls are TRBV5-4 and TRBJ2-7; TRBD2 matches 14 bases. J was trimmed by 0 bases and V by 4 bases; bases with no gene match: 6. This CDR3 region has 17 residues. Germline V gives CDR1 SGHNT, CDR2 YYREEE (reference sequence). Here the CDR3 DNA reads TGTGCCAGCAGCCGTGGACTAGCGGGGGGCACCTCCTACGAGCAGTACTTC. This sequence encodes CASSRGLAGGTSYEQYF.

V gene TRBV7-9 combines with J gene TRBJ2-7; 7 bases fit TRBD1. V was clipped by 0 bases and J by 6 bases; unmatched bases: 11. Germline CDR1 reads SEHNR; CDR2 reads FQNEAQ (reference sequence). The CDR3 is made up of 16 amino acids. The CDR3 DNA reads TGTGCCAGCAGCTTAGCACAGACAGGGAAGTCTGGCGAGCAGTACTTC. It codes for CASSLAQTGKSGEQYF.

The V and J genes are TRBV4-3 and TRBJ2-3; D remains unclear. This CDR3 contains 14 residues. Deletions cut 0 bases from V and 4 bases from J, with 8 bases between. Germline CDR1 is LGHNA and CDR2 is YSLEER. Written as DNA, the CDR3 is TGCGCCAGCAGCCAAGATAGATTGGCAGATACGCAGTATTTT. This gives the protein CASSQDRLADTQYF.